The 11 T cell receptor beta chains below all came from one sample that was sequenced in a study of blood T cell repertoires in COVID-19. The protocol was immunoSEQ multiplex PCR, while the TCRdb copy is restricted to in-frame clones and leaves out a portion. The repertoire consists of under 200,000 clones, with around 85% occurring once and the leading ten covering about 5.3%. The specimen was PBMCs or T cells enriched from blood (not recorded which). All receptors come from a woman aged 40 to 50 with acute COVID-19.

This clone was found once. CDR3 nucleotides: TGTGCCAGCAGTGTCGGACAGAAAGAGACCCAGTACTTC. Translation: CASSVGQKETQYF. The chain recombines TRBV2 with TRBJ2-5; D possibly corresponds to TRBD1 (6 bases). The CDR3 length is 13 residues. CDR1 SNHLY and CDR2 FYNNEI come from the germline V gene. V dropped 4 bases and J dropped 3 bases, with 9 bases sitting between them.

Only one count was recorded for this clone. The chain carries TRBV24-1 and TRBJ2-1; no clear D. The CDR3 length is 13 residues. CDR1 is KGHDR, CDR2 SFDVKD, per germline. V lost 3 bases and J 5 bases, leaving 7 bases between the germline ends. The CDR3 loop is CATSDPLHNEQFF. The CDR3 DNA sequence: TGTGCCACCAGTGATCCCCTACACAATGAGCAGTTCTTC.

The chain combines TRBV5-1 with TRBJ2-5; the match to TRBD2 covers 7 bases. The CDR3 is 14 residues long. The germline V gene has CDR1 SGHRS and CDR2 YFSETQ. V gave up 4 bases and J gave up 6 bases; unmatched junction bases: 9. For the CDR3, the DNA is TGCGCCAGCAGCCTCAGCGGGGACCGCAAGACCCAGTACTTC. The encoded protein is CASSLSGDRKTQYF.

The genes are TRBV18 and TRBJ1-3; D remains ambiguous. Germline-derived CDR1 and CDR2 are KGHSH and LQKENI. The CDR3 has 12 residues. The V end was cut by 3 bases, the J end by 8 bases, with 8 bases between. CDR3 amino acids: CASSPSRDTIYF. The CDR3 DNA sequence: TGTGCCAGCTCACCGTCCCGGGACACCATATATTTT.

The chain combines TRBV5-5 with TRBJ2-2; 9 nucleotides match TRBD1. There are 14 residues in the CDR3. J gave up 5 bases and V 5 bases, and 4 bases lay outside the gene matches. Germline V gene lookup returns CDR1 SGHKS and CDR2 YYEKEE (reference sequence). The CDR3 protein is CASRGTGLTGELFF. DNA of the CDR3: TGTGCCAGCAGGGGGACAGGGTTAACCGGGGAGCTGTTTTTT.

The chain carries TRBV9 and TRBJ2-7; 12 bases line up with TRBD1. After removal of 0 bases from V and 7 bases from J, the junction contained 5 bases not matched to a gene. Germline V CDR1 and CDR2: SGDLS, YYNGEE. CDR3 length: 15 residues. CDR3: CASSVGDRGQVEQYF. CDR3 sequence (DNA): TGTGCCAGCAGCGTAGGGGACAGGGGGCAAGTTGAGCAGTACTTC.

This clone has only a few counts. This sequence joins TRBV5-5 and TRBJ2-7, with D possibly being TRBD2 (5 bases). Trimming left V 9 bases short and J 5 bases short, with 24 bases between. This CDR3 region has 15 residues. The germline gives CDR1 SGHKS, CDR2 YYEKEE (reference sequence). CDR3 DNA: TGTGCCACCACATGGACCCCGGGAATGGTCGACGAGCAGTACTTC. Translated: CATTWTPGMVDEQYF.

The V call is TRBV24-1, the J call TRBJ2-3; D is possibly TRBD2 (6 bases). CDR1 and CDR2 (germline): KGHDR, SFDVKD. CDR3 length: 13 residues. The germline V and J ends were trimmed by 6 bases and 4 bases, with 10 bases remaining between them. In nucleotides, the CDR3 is TGTGCCACCAGTATCCCGGGGGCAGATACGCAGTATTTT. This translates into CATSIPGADTQYF.

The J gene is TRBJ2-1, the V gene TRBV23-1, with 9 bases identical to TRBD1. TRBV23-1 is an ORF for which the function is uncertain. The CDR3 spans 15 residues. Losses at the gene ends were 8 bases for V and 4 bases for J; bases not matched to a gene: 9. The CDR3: CASCRRDRDYNEQFF. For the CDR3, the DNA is TGCGCCAGCTGCAGGCGGGACAGGGATTACAATGAGCAGTTCTTC.

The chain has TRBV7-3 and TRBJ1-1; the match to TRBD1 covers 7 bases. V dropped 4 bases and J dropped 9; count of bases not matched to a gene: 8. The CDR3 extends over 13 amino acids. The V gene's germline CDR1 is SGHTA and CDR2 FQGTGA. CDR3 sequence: CASSSFRDSQAFF. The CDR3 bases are TGTGCCAGCAGCTCATTCAGGGACAGCCAAGCTTTCTTT.

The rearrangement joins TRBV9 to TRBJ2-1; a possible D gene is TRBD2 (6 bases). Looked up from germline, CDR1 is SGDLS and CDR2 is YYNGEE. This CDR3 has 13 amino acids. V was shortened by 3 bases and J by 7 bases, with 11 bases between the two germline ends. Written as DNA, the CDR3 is TGTGCCAGCAGCGGGGACTGGGGAAATGAGCAGTTCTTC. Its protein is CASSGDWGNEQFF.